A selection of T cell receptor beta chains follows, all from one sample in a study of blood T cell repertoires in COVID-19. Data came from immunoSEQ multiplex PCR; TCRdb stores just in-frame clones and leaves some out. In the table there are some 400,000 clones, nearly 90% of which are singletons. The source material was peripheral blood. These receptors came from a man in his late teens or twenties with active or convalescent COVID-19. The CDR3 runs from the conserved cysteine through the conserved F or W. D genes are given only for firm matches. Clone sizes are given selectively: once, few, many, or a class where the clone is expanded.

TGTGCCAGCTCACCAACGGGGTCCGATCAGCCCCAGCATTTT,CASSPTGSDQPQHF,TRBJ1-5,few,TRBV18,NA
TGTGCCAGCAGTTACTCTGGGACAGGGAATGAGCAGTTCTTC,CASSYSGTGNEQFF,TRBJ2-1,NA,TRBV6-5,TRBD1
TGTGCCAGCAGTTACTCCAGACGTGGGGGGAGGGGGACCCAGTACTTC,CASSYSRRGGRGTQYF,TRBJ2-5,NA,TRBV6-5,TRBD2
TGTGCCAGCAGCCACGGGTGGGGCAATCAGCCCCAGCATTTT,CASSHGWGNQPQHF,TRBJ1-5,NA,TRBV7-9,NA
TGTGCCAGCAGTTATCGAGGCGGAACCTCCTACGAGCAGTACTTC,CASSYRGGTSYEQYF,TRBJ2-7,NA,TRBV27,NA
TGCGCCAGCAGCCAAGATAGACTAGCCCTCAACACCGGGGAGCTGTTTTTT,CASSQDRLALNTGELFF,TRBJ2-2,NA,TRBV4-3,TRBD2
TGCGCCAGCAGCCAAGATCGCGGATGGGACACTGAAGCTTTCTTT,CASSQDRGWDTEAFF,TRBJ1-1,once,TRBV4-3,NA
TGTGCCAGCAGCGCTCACTCTAGCGGGAGCGACAATGAGCAGTTCTTC,CASSAHSSGSDNEQFF,TRBJ2-1,NA,TRBV9,TRBD2
TGTGCCAGCAGCACCCGTTCGGGAGCCAATGAGCAGTTCTTC,CASSTRSGANEQFF,TRBJ2-1,NA,TRBV11-2,NA
TGCGCCAGCAGCCAAGATGGTTACAGTTTGATGTTTTTT,CASSQDGYSLMFF,TRBJ1-4,NA,TRBV4-1,NA
TGCGCCAGCAGCCAAGATCAGTACGAGCAGTACTTC,CASSQDQYEQYF,TRBJ2-7,NA,TRBV4-1,NA
TGTGCCAGCAGCTCCCACGGGACAGGCTTCAACTATGGCTACACCTTC,CASSSHGTGFNYGYTF,TRBJ1-2,NA,TRBV7-9,TRBD1